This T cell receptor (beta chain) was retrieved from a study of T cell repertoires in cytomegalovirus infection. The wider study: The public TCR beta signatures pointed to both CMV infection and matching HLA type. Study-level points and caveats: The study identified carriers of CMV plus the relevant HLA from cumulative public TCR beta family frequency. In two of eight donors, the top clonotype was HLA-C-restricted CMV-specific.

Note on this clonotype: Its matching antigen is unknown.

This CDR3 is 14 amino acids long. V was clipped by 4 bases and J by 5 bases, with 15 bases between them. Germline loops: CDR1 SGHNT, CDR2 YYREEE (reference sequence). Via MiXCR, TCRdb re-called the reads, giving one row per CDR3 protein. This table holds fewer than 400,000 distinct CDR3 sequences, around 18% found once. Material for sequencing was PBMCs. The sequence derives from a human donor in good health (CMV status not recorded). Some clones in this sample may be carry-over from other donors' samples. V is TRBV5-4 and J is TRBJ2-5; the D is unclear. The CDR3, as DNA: TGTGCCAGCAGCCCGGCCTTAGCTCAGGAGACCCAGTACTTC. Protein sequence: CASSPALAQETQYF.